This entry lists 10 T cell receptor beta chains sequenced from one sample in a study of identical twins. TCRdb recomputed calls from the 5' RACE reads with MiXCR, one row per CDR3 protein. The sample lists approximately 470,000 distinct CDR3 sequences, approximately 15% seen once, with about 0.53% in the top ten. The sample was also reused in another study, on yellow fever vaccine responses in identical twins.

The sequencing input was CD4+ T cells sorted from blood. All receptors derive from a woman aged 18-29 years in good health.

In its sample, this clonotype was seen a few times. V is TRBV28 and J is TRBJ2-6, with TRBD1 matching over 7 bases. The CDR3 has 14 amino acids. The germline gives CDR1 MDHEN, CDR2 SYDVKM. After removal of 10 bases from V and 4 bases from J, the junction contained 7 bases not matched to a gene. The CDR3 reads CAIKTGTGANVLTF. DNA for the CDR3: TGTGCCATTAAGACAGGGACGGGGGCCAACGTCCTGACTTTC.

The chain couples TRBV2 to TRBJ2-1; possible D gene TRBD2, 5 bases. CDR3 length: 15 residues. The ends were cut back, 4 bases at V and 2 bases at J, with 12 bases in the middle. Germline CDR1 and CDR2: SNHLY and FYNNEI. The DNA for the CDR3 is TGTGCCAGCAGTGCTCTACGGGGAACCTACAATGAGCAGTTCTTC. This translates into CASSALRGTYNEQFF.

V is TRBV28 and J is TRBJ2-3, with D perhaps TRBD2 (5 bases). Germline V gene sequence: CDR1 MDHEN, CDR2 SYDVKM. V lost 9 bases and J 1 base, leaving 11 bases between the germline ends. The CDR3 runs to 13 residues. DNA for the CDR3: TGTGCCAGTCGAGGGAGTGGCACAGATACGCAGTATTTT. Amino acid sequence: CASRGSGTDTQYF.

CDR3 nucleotide sequence: TGCGCCAGAAGCGGGTCCGGACTAGCGGGATTTTACGAGCAGTACTTC. Protein: CARSGSGLAGFYEQYF. This rearrangement joins TRBV4-1 to TRBJ2-7; TRBD2 agrees at 12 bases. The V gene end was trimmed by 9 bases and the J gene end by 4 bases; junction bases not matched to a gene: 13. Germline V lookup: CDR1 MGHRA, CDR2 YSYEKL. CDR3 length: 16 amino acids.

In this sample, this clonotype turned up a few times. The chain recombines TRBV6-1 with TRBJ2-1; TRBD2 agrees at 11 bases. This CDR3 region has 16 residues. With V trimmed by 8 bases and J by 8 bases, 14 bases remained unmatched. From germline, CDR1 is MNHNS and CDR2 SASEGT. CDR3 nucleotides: TGTGCCAGCCGAAAGGAGCCGGGACTAGCGGTCGATGAGCAGTTCTTC. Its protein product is CASRKEPGLAVDEQFF.

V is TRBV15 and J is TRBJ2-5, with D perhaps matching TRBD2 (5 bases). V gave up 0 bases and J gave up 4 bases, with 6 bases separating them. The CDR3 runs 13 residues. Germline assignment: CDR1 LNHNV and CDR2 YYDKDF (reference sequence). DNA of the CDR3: TGTGCCACCAGCAGAGATGAGGGAGAGACCCAGTACTTC. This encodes CATSRDEGETQYF.

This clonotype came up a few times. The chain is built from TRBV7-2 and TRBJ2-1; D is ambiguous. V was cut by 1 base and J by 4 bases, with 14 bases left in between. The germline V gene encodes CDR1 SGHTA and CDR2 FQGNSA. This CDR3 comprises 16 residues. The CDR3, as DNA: TGTGCCAGCAGCTTAGATTCGTCGAGGCCGTACAATGAGCAGTTCTTC. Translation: CASSLDSSRPYNEQFF.

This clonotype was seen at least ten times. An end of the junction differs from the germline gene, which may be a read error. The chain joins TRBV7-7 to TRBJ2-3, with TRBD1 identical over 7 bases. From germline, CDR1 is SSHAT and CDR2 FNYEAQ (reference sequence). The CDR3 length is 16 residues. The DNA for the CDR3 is TGTGCTAGCAGCTTGGGGGACAGCCGGAGCACAGATACGCAGTATTTT. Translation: CASSLGDSRSTDTQYF.

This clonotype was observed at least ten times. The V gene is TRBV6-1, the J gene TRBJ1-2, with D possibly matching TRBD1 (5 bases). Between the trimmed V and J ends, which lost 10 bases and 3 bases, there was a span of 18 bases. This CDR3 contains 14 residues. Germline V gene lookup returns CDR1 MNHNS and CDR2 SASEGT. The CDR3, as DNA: TGTGCCACCAAGGCTAGGGGCGTGCACTATGGCTACACCTTC. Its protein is CATKARGVHYGYTF.

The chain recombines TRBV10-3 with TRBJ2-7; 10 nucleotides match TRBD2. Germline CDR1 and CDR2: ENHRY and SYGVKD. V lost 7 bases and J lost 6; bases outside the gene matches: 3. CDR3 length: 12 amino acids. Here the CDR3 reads CAIKGLASEQYF. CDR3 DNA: TGTGCCATCAAGGGACTAGCGTCCGAGCAGTACTTC.